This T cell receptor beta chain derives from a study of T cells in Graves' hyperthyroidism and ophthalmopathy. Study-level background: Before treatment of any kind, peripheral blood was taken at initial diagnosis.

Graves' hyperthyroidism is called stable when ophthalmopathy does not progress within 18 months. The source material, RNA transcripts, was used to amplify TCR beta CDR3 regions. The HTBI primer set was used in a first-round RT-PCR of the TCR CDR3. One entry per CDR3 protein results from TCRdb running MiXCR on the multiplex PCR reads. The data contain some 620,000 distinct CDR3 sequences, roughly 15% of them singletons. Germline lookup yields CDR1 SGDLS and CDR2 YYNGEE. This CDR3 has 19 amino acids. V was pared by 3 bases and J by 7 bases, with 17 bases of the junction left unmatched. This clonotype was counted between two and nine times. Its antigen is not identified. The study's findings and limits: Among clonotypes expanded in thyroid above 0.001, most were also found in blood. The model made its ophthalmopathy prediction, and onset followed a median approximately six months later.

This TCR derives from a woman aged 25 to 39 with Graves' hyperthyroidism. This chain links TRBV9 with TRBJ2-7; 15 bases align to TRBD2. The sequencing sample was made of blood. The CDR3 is CASSGRPGTSGRTHWEQYF. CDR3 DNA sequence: TGTGCCAGCAGCGGTAGACCCGGGACTAGCGGGAGGACCCATTGGGAGCAGTACTTC.